The TCR beta chain described here comes from a study of shared clonotypes between healthy human individuals (dated by TCRdb to 2018 to 2020). Background on the whole study: A few men and a couple of women, aged 18 to 49 years, made up the cohort. For each donor, three plates each were used for CD4 naive and CD4 memory, two plates were used for CD8 naive, and one plate was used for CD8 memory. The study deeply sequenced blood TCR repertoires of several healthy adults to estimate repertoire size and the extent of clonotype sharing between individuals. Per donor, leukapheresis produced somewhere between about 0.9 and 9.5 billion PBMCs. Different laboratories and diverse techniques were used to prepare libraries and sequence TCR repertoires, to increase sequencing depth and limit assay-specific biases. Here is what the overall study found, with its caveats: Naive subsets generally had larger estimated clonotype richness than memory subsets. Incomplete sequencing was indicated by rarefaction of sorted-subset datasets, despite the large sequencing depth. Clonotypes shared by all four sorted-subset donors showed higher generation probabilities than non-shared clonotypes. Sampling was restricted to blood, and TCR repertoires in tissue are likely to differ from TCR repertoires in blood. Pairwise subsampling led to the expectation that sequencing depth would affect the degree of clonotype sharing among donors. The small number of donors limited the genetic and exposure-history diversity represented. When four donors were compared, the shared fraction of clonotypes was about 5.4% for naive CD4, around 4% for naive CD8, 2.3% for memory CD4, and less than 0.45% for memory CD8.

Using the deep immunoSEQ assay, TCR CDR3 regions were amplified from genomic DNA by multiplex PCR. Extracted genomic DNA from each cell subset was distributed evenly across all wells of several immunoSEQ 96-well plates, and each plate was treated as a replicate. For sorted subsets, each replicate PCR was loaded with 200 ng genomic DNA, equivalent to 30,000 or so T cell genomes. The purified libraries were quantified using a Qubit 3.0 fluorometer, sized with a Bioanalyzer 2100, and then quantified again using the KAPA Library Quantification kit. A separate single-read 150-cycle Illumina NextSeq 550 flow cell was used to sequence each immunoSEQ 96-well plate. The authors processed their data as follows. Because only junctional sequences without quality scores were contained in the immunoSEQ output, filtering matching that applied to full-length reads could not be performed. To assign V/J genes and CDR3, sequences were annotated against IMGT germline references using PyIR, a Python wrapper for IgBLAST v1.9. Reads were filtered out if the reads had weak V/J assignments (E-value above 1e-6), no CDR3, stop codons, out-of-frame junctions, or ambiguous translated residues. A V3J clonotype was defined by an identical inferred V gene, J gene, and CDR3 amino acid sequence. The percentage overlap between two repertoires was calculated by dividing the number of shared unique clonotypes by the size of the smaller repertoire. Richness of each repertoire was evaluated using RTK rarefaction, the Chao1 estimator, and Recon v2.1 estimates of unobserved clonotypes. OLGA was used to compute generation probabilities for all TCRbeta clonotypes that the gDNA method yielded from a few donors. TCRdb limited this immuneACCESS table to in-frame rearrangements with V and J called. A share of clones is missing; checked studies link under half to unresolved V genes, and the rest is unexplained. V and J calls and clone size come straight from that table; D and trimming were deduced from the DNA. For this sample there are about 1.1 million clones; about four fifths appear just once. Roughly 0.65% of the sample rests with the top ten.

In the case of this clone: There is no known antigen for this receptor. There are no base qualities to consult, and no much larger clone falls within one base.

Cut back by 2 bases and 3 bases, the V and J ends lie 7 bases apart. CDR1 MNHNY and CDR2 SVGAGI were looked up in the germline V gene (reference sequence). The CDR3 numbers 14 residues from cysteine through phenylalanine. Solely the CDR3 DNA is kept, with 42 bases framed from the first base. The donors were healthy, HIV-negative adults who had no recently reported acute infections or vaccinations. Only Caucasian adults living in Nashville, Tennessee, USA were represented among the donors. Magnetic negative selection was used to enrich CD4+ T cells, after which naive cells were positively selected on CD45RA and the negative fraction became the memory subset. Blood was collected by leukapheresis, and PBMCs were isolated by Ficoll-Histopaque density gradient centrifugation and then cryopreserved in liquid nitrogen vapor phase. Purity and quantity of every magnetically sorted T cell population were checked by analytical flow cytometry. Each sorted fraction had its genomic DNA isolated and then quantified by UV absorbance on a Nanodrop 2000c.

The sequence came from a man between 18 and 29 years old in good health. Some clones in this sample may be carry-over from other donors' samples. This receptor chain uses TRBV6-6 and TRBJ2-2, with TRBD1 as a weak D call on 5 bases. Sequencing was done on a sample of memory CD4+ T cells from PBMCs. The cell subset or site label of this sample denotes: CD45RA-negative fraction. The CDR3: CASSYPRDTGELFF. The nucleotide sequence reads as follows: TGTGCCAGCAGTTACCCCAGGGACACCGGGGAGCTGTTTTTT.